The next 28 T cell receptor beta chains were all read from a single sample in a study of T cells after yellow fever vaccination. MiXCR was run by TCRdb on the 5' RACE reads, yielding one entry per CDR3 protein. The table includes fewer than 150,000 distinct CDR3 sequences, 7.7% detected once. The starting material was CD4+ T cells sorted from PBMCs, obtained 5 days after the yellow fever booster vaccination. All receptors derive from a man younger than 40 who received the YFV17D yellow fever vaccine.

This clonotype was recorded at least ten times. V is TRBV28 and J is TRBJ2-1; 11 bases are a match to TRBD2. V gave up 5 bases and J gave up 8 bases; unmatched junction bases: 5. CDR3 size: 14 residues. The V gene's germline CDR1 is MDHEN and CDR2 SYDVKM. CDR3: CASSTSGSADEQFF. DNA of the CDR3: TGTGCCAGCAGTACTAGCGGGAGTGCCGATGAGCAGTTCTTC.

This clonotype was recorded many times. The chain couples TRBV19 to TRBJ2-3, with TRBD2 identical over 7 bases. With 5 bases clipped from V and 0 bases from J, the junction kept 8 bases outside the gene matches. Germline-derived CDR1 and CDR2 are LNHDA and SQIVND (reference sequence). This CDR3 region has 16 residues. The CDR3, as DNA: TGTGCCAGTAGTCTAAGAGGTAGCGGGAGCACAGATACGCAGTATTTT. It translates to CASSLRGSGSTDTQYF.

The gene calls are TRBV7-2 and TRBJ2-7; TRBD2 is a possible D gene (5 bases). The germline V gene has CDR1 SGHTA and CDR2 FQGNSA. V lost 5 bases and J 3 bases, leaving 14 bases between the germline ends. The CDR3 runs 14 residues. The CDR3 loop reads CASSPNGLVYEQYF. CDR3 sequence (DNA): TGTGCCAGCAGCCCTAACGGACTTGTCTACGAGCAGTACTTC.

This clonotype occurred a few times. The CDR3 protein is CASSQATRTGTQYF. In nucleotides, the CDR3 is TGCGCCAGCAGCCAAGCCACCCGGACAGGAACCCAGTACTTC. The rearrangement joins TRBV4-3 to TRBJ2-5; 7 bases align to TRBD1. The V segment lost 1 base and the J segment 8 bases; nucleotides outside the gene matches: 7. Germline V gene lookup returns CDR1 LGHNA and CDR2 YSLEER. CDR3 size: 14 residues.

This clonotype was seen a handful of times. The genes are TRBV12-3 or TRBV12-4 and TRBJ2-1; 8 bases agree with TRBD1. J gave up 9 bases and V 6 bases, and 19 bases lay outside the gene matches. The CDR3 spans 17 residues. CDR3 region: CASSQTGGHTMGGEQFF. The DNA of the CDR3 is TGTGCCAGCAGCCAAACAGGGGGTCACACGATGGGTGGTGAGCAGTTCTTC.

This clonotype was seen repeatedly, ten times or more. The gene calls are TRBV28 and TRBJ2-3, with 12 positions matching TRBD1. In germline, CDR1 is MDHEN, CDR2 SYDVKM. The CDR3 is 20 amino acids. The ends lost 5 bases at V and 0 bases at J; junction bases unmatched: 15. CDR3 coding DNA: TGTGCCAGCAGTGCGGATGGGGACAGGGGGCGCGGAACGAGCACAGATACGCAGTATTTT. Translation gives CASSADGDRGRGTSTDTQYF.

This clonotype was picked up a small number of times. The V call is TRBV27, the J call TRBJ2-5; TRBD1 agrees at 7 bases. In germline, CDR1 is MNHEY, CDR2 SMNVEV (reference sequence). Losses at the gene ends were 4 bases for V and 0 bases for J; bases not matched to a gene: 5. The CDR3 totals 15 residues. The CDR3 reads CASSYRTGDQETQYF. The CDR3 DNA reads TGTGCCAGCAGTTACCGGACAGGAGACCAAGAGACCCAGTACTTC.

This clonotype was seen many times. The chain is built from TRBV19 and TRBJ2-3; D ambiguous. V lost 10 bases to trimming and J lost 3 bases, with 17 bases between them. Germline loops: CDR1 LNHDA, CDR2 SQIVND (reference sequence). The CDR3 totals 14 residues. Here the CDR3 reads CATKAKGRTDTQYF. CDR3 in DNA: TGTGCCACCAAGGCGAAGGGCCGTACAGATACGCAGTATTTT.

This clonotype was seen at least ten times. The rearrangement joins TRBV21-1 to TRBJ2-3; the DNA was not compared with TRBD2, the D call given in the table. TRBV21-1 is marked as a pseudogene. The CDR3 has 17 amino acids. CDR3 coding DNA: TGTGCCAGCACCTCGACTCTAGCGTCTACTAGCACAGATACGCAGTATTTT. Its translation: CASTSTLASTSTDTQYF.

V and J are TRBV5-1 and TRBJ2-2; D perhaps matches TRBD1 (5 bases). CDR3 length: 14 residues. CDR1 and CDR2 from the germline V gene are SGHRS and YFSETQ. Trimming removed 5 bases from V and 7 bases from J, with 15 bases in between. The CDR3 bases are TGCGCCAGCAGTGGCAGTCAGGGCATCGGGGAGCTGTTTTTT. It is translated as CASSGSQGIGELFF.

This clonotype came up many times. The chain joins TRBV12-3 or TRBV12-4 to TRBJ2-1; 10 bases agree with TRBD2. V shed 3 bases, J shed 4 bases, and the junction held 6 bases outside the gene matches. This CDR3 comprises 16 residues. The CDR3 spells CASSFLAGVGYNEQFF. The DNA for the CDR3 is TGTGCCAGCAGTTTCCTAGCGGGAGTTGGATACAATGAGCAGTTCTTC.

This clonotype has ten or more counts. V and J are TRBV6-5 and TRBJ1-1, with D unclear. The CDR3 consists of 9 residues. V was cut by 8 bases and J by 8 bases, with 6 bases left in between. CDR1 is MNHEY, CDR2 SVGAGI, per germline. The CDR3 bases are TGTGCCAGCGGCAGGGAAGCTTTCTTT. Protein sequence: CASGREAFF.

In this sample, this clonotype turned up many times. The chain uses TRBV20-1 and TRBJ2-1, with TRBD1 identical over 10 bases. V shed 3 bases, J shed 9 bases, and the junction held 2 bases outside the gene matches. CDR1 is DFQATT and CDR2 is SNEGSKA in the germline V gene (reference sequence). This CDR3 comprises 12 residues. In nucleotides, the CDR3 is TGCAGTGCTAGGACAGGGGGCGGTGAGCAGTTCTTC. Translation gives CSARTGGGEQFF.

This clonotype has just a few counts. The rearrangement links TRBV6-1 to TRBJ2-6, with 9 bases identical to TRBD1. The CDR3 loop spans 17 amino acids. After removal of 5 bases from V and 0 bases from J, the junction contained 5 bases not matched to a gene. The germline V gene encodes CDR1 MNHNS and CDR2 SASEGT. The CDR3 here is CASSISTGGSGANVLTF. CDR3 nucleotides: TGTGCCAGCAGTATTTCGACAGGGGGCTCTGGGGCCAACGTCCTGACTTTC.

This clonotype was seen repeatedly, ten times or more. The CDR3 coding sequence is TGTGCCAGCAGCCCAGGGTCGGGGCTAGCGGGCGCCGAGCAGTACTTC. Residues: CASSPGSGLAGAEQYF. The gene calls are TRBV7-2 and TRBJ2-7; TRBD2 agrees at 8 bases. There are 16 residues in the CDR3. Germline trimming cut 5 bases from V and 6 bases from J; bases unmatched to any gene: 15. Germline values: CDR1 SGHTA, CDR2 FQGNSA.

The table lists this clonotype with many counts. The rearrangement uses TRBV29-1 and TRBJ1-1; D might be TRBD1 (6 bases). This CDR3 has 13 residues. Trimming took 3 bases from V and 5 from J, leaving 13 bases between them. In germline, CDR1 is SQVTM, CDR2 ANQGSEA. Here the CDR3 reads CSVDRGAGTEAFF. In DNA form, the CDR3 reads TGCAGCGTTGACCGGGGGGCTGGGACTGAAGCTTTCTTT.

This clonotype was detected ten times or more. J is TRBJ1-3 and V is TRBV9, with 8 bases fitting TRBD1. The CDR3 consists of 14 residues. J was trimmed by 7 bases and V by 2 bases; bases with no gene match: 5. Germline V gene lookup returns CDR1 SGDLS and CDR2 YYNGEE. This chain's CDR3 is CASSVGQERNTIYF. The DNA of the CDR3 is TGTGCCAGCAGCGTGGGACAGGAGCGCAACACCATATATTTT.

The chain uses TRBV7-2 and TRBJ2-1, with 10 bases aligning to TRBD2. There are 17 residues in the CDR3. The V segment lost 5 bases and the J segment 0 bases; nucleotides outside the gene matches: 7. The germline gives CDR1 SGHTA, CDR2 FQGNSA. The CDR3 sequence is CASSLGLAVSSYNEQFF. The CDR3 DNA reads as TGTGCCAGCAGCCTAGGACTAGCGGTTAGCTCCTACAATGAGCAGTTCTTC.

This clonotype appeared many times. This chain uses TRBV20-1 with TRBJ2-7, with D maybe TRBD2 (6 bases). Between the trimmed V and J ends, which lost 6 bases and 4 bases, there was a span of 13 bases. Germline lookup yields CDR1 DFQATT and CDR2 SNEGSKA (reference sequence). CDR3 length equals 12 residues. In DNA, the CDR3 is TGCAGTGCCGGACTGGCGGGATACGAGCAGTACTTC. Its translation is CSAGLAGYEQYF.

The table lists this clonotype with many counts. The V call is TRBV29-1, the J call TRBJ2-7; 9 bases agree with TRBD1. Germline lookup yields CDR1 SQVTM and CDR2 ANQGSEA. Germline trimming cut 6 bases from V and 3 bases from J; bases unmatched to any gene: 9. The CDR3 length is 14 residues. This CDR3 is CSVAKGQGIYEQYF. Written as DNA, the CDR3 is TGCAGCGTCGCCAAGGGACAGGGAATCTACGAGCAGTACTTC.

This clonotype was seen repeatedly, ten times or more. This rearrangement joins TRBV19 to TRBJ1-3; D is perhaps TRBD1 (5 bases). Germline CDR1 reads LNHDA; CDR2 reads SQIVND (reference sequence). Trimming cost V 7 bases and J 8 bases, with 18 bases left between them. The CDR3 is 14 residues long. In nucleotides, the CDR3 is TGTGCCAGTACGCCGGGGCAGAACTTCTACACCATATATTTT. Its translation is CASTPGQNFYTIYF.

In this sample, this clonotype turned up many times. The chain recombines TRBV7-9 with TRBJ2-7; D is perhaps TRBD1 (6 bases). Trimming took off 5 bases at V and 6 bases at J, with 8 bases between the two ends. The length of the CDR3 is 11 residues. Germline V lookup: CDR1 SEHNR, CDR2 FQNEAQ (reference sequence). The CDR3 nucleotides read TGTGCCAGCAGCACAGGGATCGAGCAGTACTTC. This gives the protein CASSTGIEQYF.

The sample holds many counts of this clonotype. This chain uses TRBV7-9 with TRBJ1-6; no clear D gene. Per the germline V gene, CDR1 is SEHNR and CDR2 is FQNEAQ (reference sequence). V gave up 1 base and J gave up 5 bases, with 18 bases separating them. The CDR3 loop spans 18 amino acids. The DNA of the CDR3 is TGTGCCAGCAGCTTAGTATTGACACCGCGACAAGATAATTCACCCCTCCACTTT. Amino acids: CASSLVLTPRQDNSPLHF.

This clonotype was recorded at least ten times. The gene calls are TRBV11-2 and TRBJ1-2; the D gene is possibly TRBD1 (5 bases). Germline loops: CDR1 SGHAT, CDR2 FQNNGV. The CDR3 is 14 residues long. Trimming stripped 1 base from V and 7 bases from J, with 13 bases between. CDR3 residues: CASSLGAREGGYTF. The CDR3 region has the DNA TGTGCCAGCAGCTTAGGGGCCAGGGAGGGTGGCTACACCTTC.

As concerns this clonotype: A much bigger clone sits one base away, suggesting this may be a read error. V is TRBV7-9 and J is TRBJ2-7; D remains ambiguous. This CDR3 region has 11 residues. Germline V gives CDR1 SEHNR, CDR2 FQNEAQ (reference sequence). Trimming removed 5 bases at V and 7 bases at J, with 9 bases between. CDR3 coding DNA: TGTGCCAGCAGCGCCAGCAGTGAGCAGTACTTC. Its protein product is CASSASSEQYF. Supplemented by reference TRBV7-9 and TRBJ2-7, the full variable domain reads DTGVSQNPRHKITKRGQNVTFRCDPISEHNRLYWYRQTLGQGPEFLTYFQNEAQLEKSRLLSDRFSAERPKGSFSTLEIQRTEQGDSAMYLCASSASSEQYFGPGTRLTVT.

This clonotype was detected ten times or more. The chain links TRBV12-3 or TRBV12-4 to TRBJ2-7; tentative D call: TRBD2 (6 bases). V shed 2 bases and J shed 6 bases, with 14 bases lying between them. The CDR3 is 14 residues long. This CDR3 is CASSLPGVGGEQYF. The CDR3 DNA follows: TGTGCCAGCAGTTTACCGGGGGTGGGCGGCGAGCAGTACTTC.

J is TRBJ2-7 and V is TRBV7-2; possibly TRBD1 for D (5 bases). V was cut by 5 bases and J by 1 base, with 12 bases left in between. The CDR3 extends over 14 amino acids. Germline V gives CDR1 SGHTA, CDR2 FQGNSA. The CDR3: CASSLGAASYEQYF. Written as DNA, the CDR3 is TGTGCCAGCAGCCTAGGGGCCGCGTCCTACGAGCAGTACTTC.

This clonotype was found many times. The chain joins TRBV3-1 to TRBJ2-1; 13 bases line up with TRBD2. The V gene end was trimmed by 2 bases and the J gene end by 12 bases; junction bases not matched to a gene: 7. CDR3 size: 15 residues. The germline gives CDR1 LGHDT, CDR2 YNNKEL (reference sequence). CDR3 region: CASSQPGLAGAGQFF. As DNA, the CDR3 is TGTGCCAGCAGCCAACCAGGACTAGCGGGAGCCGGGCAGTTCTTC.